Listed below are T cell receptor beta chains from one sample, sequenced in a study of blood T cell repertoires in COVID-19. The assay was immunoSEQ multiplex PCR, and TCRdb's table has in-frame clones only and misses some. The sample lists roughly 380,000 clones, roughly 80% seen once, with roughly 1.2% in the top ten. Sequencing used peripheral blood. The receptors stem from a human donor with acute or convalescent COVID-19. The donor label of this sample is uncertain. Both conserved end residues are part of each CDR3. A D gene is named only where the DNA matches it firmly. The size field is filled for only some rows; it gives once, few, many or a size class.

clone size: NA; CDR3 length: 18; J gene: TRBJ1-2; V gene: TRBV6-1; D gene: TRBD1; CDR3 protein: CASSEAGRSLGQGYGYTF; CDR3 DNA: TGTGCCAGCAGTGAAGCGGGGAGAAGCCTGGGACAGGGATATGGCTACACCTTC
clone size: NA; CDR3 length: 17; J gene: TRBJ2-3; V gene: TRBV21-1; D gene: NA; CDR3 protein: CASSKGRRGSGADTQYF; CDR3 DNA: TGTGCCAGCAGCAAAGGGAGGCGAGGATCGGGGGCAGATACGCAGTATTTT
clone size: NA; CDR3 length: 11; J gene: TRBJ2-3; V gene: TRBV7-8; D gene: NA; CDR3 protein: CASSLMDTQYF; CDR3 DNA: TGTGCCAGCAGCCTCATGGATACGCAGTATTTT
clone size: once; CDR3 length: 16; J gene: TRBJ2-3; V gene: TRBV7-2; D gene: TRBD2; CDR3 protein: CASSPWASGIADTQYF; CDR3 DNA: TGTGCCAGCAGCCCCTGGGCTAGCGGGATAGCGGATACGCAGTATTTT
clone size: NA; CDR3 length: 12; J gene: TRBJ1-2; V gene: TRBV28; D gene: NA; CDR3 protein: CASGPADYGYTF; CDR3 DNA: TGTGCCAGCGGGCCCGCAGACTATGGCTACACCTTC
clone size: NA; CDR3 length: 16; J gene: TRBJ2-1; V gene: TRBV4-2; D gene: TRBD1; CDR3 protein: CASSHQGTGVYNEQFF; CDR3 DNA: TGTGCCAGCAGCCATCAAGGGACAGGGGTCTACAATGAGCAGTTCTTC
clone size: NA; CDR3 length: 13; J gene: TRBJ2-1; V gene: TRBV2; D gene: NA; CDR3 protein: CASSSLVYNEQFF; CDR3 DNA: TGTGCCAGCAGTTCTTTAGTTTACAATGAGCAGTTCTTC
clone size: NA; CDR3 length: 13; J gene: TRBJ1-1; V gene: TRBV18; D gene: NA; CDR3 protein: CASSPRQNTEAFF; CDR3 DNA: TGTGCCAGCTCACCACGGCAGAACACTGAAGCTTTCTTT
clone size: NA; CDR3 length: 14; J gene: TRBJ2-7; V gene: TRBV9; D gene: NA; CDR3 protein: CASSVDSPGHEQYF; CDR3 DNA: TGTGCCAGCAGCGTAGACAGCCCCGGCCACGAGCAGTACTTC
clone size: NA; CDR3 length: 16; J gene: TRBJ2-4; V gene: TRBV19; D gene: NA; CDR3 protein: CASSMLGATAKNIQYF; CDR3 DNA: TGTGCCAGTAGTATGCTAGGGGCAACAGCCAAAAACATTCAGTACTTC
clone size: NA; CDR3 length: 14; J gene: TRBJ1-6; V gene: TRBV6-6; D gene: NA; CDR3 protein: CASRTTDYNSPLHF; CDR3 DNA: TGTGCCAGCAGGACGACAGACTATAATTCACCCCTCCACTTT
clone size: NA; CDR3 length: 13; J gene: TRBJ2-1; V gene: TRBV6-5; D gene: TRBD2; CDR3 protein: CASRTSGYNEQFF; CDR3 DNA: TGTGCCAGCAGGACTAGCGGCTACAATGAGCAGTTCTTC
clone size: once; CDR3 length: 12; J gene: TRBJ2-7; V gene: TRBV29-1; D gene: NA; CDR3 protein: CSVGTESYEQYF; CDR3 DNA: TGCAGCGTTGGGACAGAATCCTACGAGCAGTACTTC
clone size: NA; CDR3 length: 16; J gene: TRBJ2-7; V gene: TRBV27; D gene: TRBD1; CDR3 protein: CASSSPTGTGLYEQYF; CDR3 DNA: TGTGCCAGCAGTTCCCCCACAGGGACAGGGCTATACGAGCAGTACTTC
clone size: NA; CDR3 length: 14; J gene: TRBJ2-7; V gene: TRBV10-2; D gene: NA; CDR3 protein: CASSDGQPPYEQYF; CDR3 DNA: TGCGCCAGCAGTGACGGTCAACCTCCCTACGAGCAGTACTTC
clone size: NA; CDR3 length: 15; J gene: TRBJ1-3; V gene: TRBV7-2; D gene: NA; CDR3 protein: CASSLGGLDGNTIYF; CDR3 DNA: TGTGCCAGCAGCTTGGGGGGGCTAGATGGAAACACCATATATTTT
clone size: few; CDR3 length: 11; J gene: TRBJ2-1; V gene: TRBV28; D gene: TRBD2; CDR3 protein: CASSLGTSEFF; CDR3 DNA: TGTGCCAGCAGTTTGGGGACTAGCGAGTTCTTC
clone size: NA; CDR3 length: 12; J gene: TRBJ2-3; V gene: TRBV30; D gene: NA; CDR3 protein: CAWTTGADTQYF; CDR3 DNA: TGTGCCTGGACTACGGGTGCAGATACGCAGTATTTT
clone size: NA; CDR3 length: 15; J gene: TRBJ2-3; V gene: TRBV11-2; D gene: TRBD2; CDR3 protein: CASSLSSGRRDTQYF; CDR3 DNA: TGTGCCAGCAGCCTCTCTAGCGGGAGGAGAGATACGCAGTATTTT
clone size: NA; CDR3 length: 14; J gene: TRBJ1-2; V gene: TRBV6-6; D gene: NA; CDR3 protein: CASSYSDSVYGYTF; CDR3 DNA: TGTGCCAGCAGTTACTCAGACAGTGTCTATGGCTACACCTTC
clone size: NA; CDR3 length: 14; J gene: TRBJ2-1; V gene: TRBV7-9; D gene: TRBD1; CDR3 protein: CASSTRQGEYEQFF; CDR3 DNA: TGTGCCAGCAGCACAAGACAGGGGGAATATGAGCAGTTCTTC
clone size: NA; CDR3 length: 15; J gene: TRBJ2-7; V gene: TRBV7-8; D gene: TRBD2; CDR3 protein: CASSLGGTGGDEQYF; CDR3 DNA: TGTGCCAGCAGCTTAGGGGGTACGGGGGGAGACGAGCAGTACTTC
clone size: NA; CDR3 length: 13; J gene: TRBJ1-4; V gene: TRBV29-1; D gene: NA; CDR3 protein: CSVKQGIGEKLFF; CDR3 DNA: TGCAGCGTGAAACAGGGCATCGGTGAAAAACTGTTTTTT
clone size: NA; CDR3 length: 17; J gene: TRBJ1-1; V gene: TRBV6-1; D gene: TRBD1; CDR3 protein: CASRETNPGQGSTEAFF; CDR3 DNA: TGTGCCAGCAGGGAAACTAATCCGGGACAGGGAAGTACCGAAGCTTTCTTT
clone size: NA; CDR3 length: 13; J gene: TRBJ1-6; V gene: TRBV18; D gene: NA; CDR3 protein: CASSDTLNSPLHF; CDR3 DNA: TGTGCCAGCTCGGACACATTAAATTCACCCCTCCACTTT
clone size: few; CDR3 length: 17; J gene: TRBJ1-6; V gene: TRBV5-1; D gene: TRBD1; CDR3 protein: CASSLVGQGSYNSPLHF; CDR3 DNA: TGCGCCAGCAGCTTGGTGGGACAGGGGTCCTATAATTCACCCCTCCACTTT